One sample yielded the 14 T cell receptor beta chains listed below, sequenced in a study of blood T cell repertoires in COVID-19. Assay: immunoSEQ multiplex PCR; the TCRdb copy retains only in-frame clones and omits some. The table records under 350,000 clones, over 75% of them present only once. The sequenced sample was PBMCs or T cells enriched from blood (not recorded which). The receptors here all came from a man aged 30-40 years who had recovered from COVID-19.

The rearrangement joins TRBV15 to TRBJ2-7, with D unclear. V was shortened by 0 bases and J by 3 bases, with 6 bases between the two germline ends. This CDR3 has 13 residues. CDR1 and CDR2 (germline): LNHNV, YYDKDF (reference sequence). CDR3 sequence reads: CATSRDLSYEQYF. In DNA form, the CDR3 reads TGTGCCACCAGCAGAGACCTGAGCTACGAGCAGTACTTC.

The chain links TRBV12-5 to TRBJ1-4, with no clear D. The V gene's germline CDR1 is LGHNT and CDR2 FRNRAP. This CDR3 has 16 residues. V was clipped by 0 bases and J by 6 bases, with 14 bases between them. DNA of the CDR3: TGTGCTAGTGGTTTGGTACTAGGGCCCATAGATGAAAAACTGTTTTTT. This gives the protein CASGLVLGPIDEKLFF.

Only one count was recorded for this clone. This chain uses TRBV15 with TRBJ2-2; D uncertain. The germline gives CDR1 LNHNV, CDR2 YYDKDF (reference sequence). The germline V and J ends were trimmed by 3 bases and 0 bases, with 11 bases remaining between them. The CDR3 runs to 16 residues. CDR3 sequence reads: CATSSDIFANTGELFF. The CDR3 region has the DNA TGTGCCACCAGCAGCGACATATTCGCGAACACCGGGGAGCTGTTTTTT.

The chain is built from TRBV28 and TRBJ2-7, with TRBD1 as a possible D gene (7 bases). This CDR3 spans 16 amino acids. Trimming removed 6 bases at V and 2 bases at J, with 20 bases between. Germline V lookup: CDR1 MDHEN, CDR2 SYDVKM. The CDR3 spells CASSNIGAGGTYEQYF. The CDR3 DNA sequence: TGTGCCAGCAGCAACATAGGGGCAGGGGGGACCTACGAGCAGTACTTC.

This clone was observed a handful of times. The V and J genes are TRBV6-1 and TRBJ2-5; the match to TRBD2 covers 11 bases. J gave up 5 bases and V 4 bases, and 12 bases lay outside the gene matches. The CDR3 loop spans 17 amino acids. The germline CDR1 and CDR2 sequences are MNHNS and SASEGT. CDR3 sequence reads: CASSAFHSGRAGETQYF. In DNA, the CDR3 is TGTGCCAGCAGTGCCTTTCATAGCGGGAGGGCCGGTGAGACCCAGTACTTC.

The CDR3 loop reads CASSQNSDRVGSSGNTIYF. CDR3 nucleotide sequence: TGCGCCAGCAGCCAAAATTCGGACAGGGTCGGGAGCTCTGGAAACACCATATATTTT. V usage is TRBV4-1 and J usage is TRBJ1-3, with 8 bases that match TRBD1. Germline assignment: CDR1 MGHRA and CDR2 YSYEKL. V was clipped by 2 bases and J by 0 bases; unmatched bases: 12. The CDR3 totals 19 residues.

The CDR3 bases are TGTGCCAGCAGTTTAAGCGGGGTGAACACTGAAGCTTTCTTT. Translated: CASSLSGVNTEAFF. The gene calls are TRBV27 and TRBJ1-1, with D unresolved. The V end was cut by 2 bases, the J end by 0 bases, with 7 bases between. The CDR3 length is 14 residues. Germline CDR1 MNHEY, CDR2 SMNVEV (reference sequence).

This chain connects TRBV7-6 to TRBJ2-3; the D gene is possibly TRBD2 (5 bases). Germline V gene data show CDR1 as SGHVS and CDR2 as FNYEAQ. CDR3 length equals 13 residues. The V and J ends lost 5 bases and 5 bases respectively, with 11 bases between them. CDR3 region: CASSPIEGDTQYF. The DNA for the CDR3 is TGTGCCAGCAGCCCTATCGAGGGAGATACGCAGTATTTT.

The CDR3 DNA reads as TGTGCCAGCAGCCCCCTTAGTATAAATGAGCAGTTCTTC. Its translation: CASSPLSINEQFF. V usage is TRBV5-4 and J usage is TRBJ2-1; no reliable D call. V was shortened by 4 bases and J by 7 bases, with 12 bases between the two germline ends. The germline CDR1 and CDR2 sequences are SGHNT and YYREEE (reference sequence). The CDR3 runs to 13 residues.

This chain links TRBV2 with TRBJ1-1; perhaps TRBD1 as D (6 bases). The germline CDR1 and CDR2 sequences are SNHLY and FYNNEI. Trimming took off 3 bases at V and 3 bases at J, with 11 bases between the two ends. CDR3 length equals 14 residues. In DNA, the CDR3 is TGTGCCAGCAGTGATACAGGGTCTTACACTGAAGCTTTCTTT. This codes for CASSDTGSYTEAFF.

The count of this clone is one. The V gene is TRBV10-3, the J gene TRBJ2-7; TRBD1 aligns across 8 bases. This CDR3 is 16 amino acids long. The germline gives CDR1 ENHRY, CDR2 SYGVKD. Unmatched junction bases numbered 15, after V lost 10 bases and J lost 1 base. The CDR3 is CATTGAGTGLSYEQYF. Here the CDR3 DNA reads TGTGCCACGACCGGTGCGGGGACAGGCCTGTCCTACGAGCAGTACTTC.

The chain combines TRBV25-1 with TRBJ1-2, with D unresolved. With 5 bases removed from V and 7 bases from J, the gap between germline ends came to 14 bases. The CDR3 runs to 13 residues. Germline V gene data show CDR1 as MGHDK and CDR2 as SYGVNS. The CDR3 nucleotides read TGTGCCAGCAGTTTTGCGGGTCATCGTGGCTACACCTTC. Its translation: CASSFAGHRGYTF.

This clone was observed many times. V usage is TRBV11-2 and J usage is TRBJ1-1; 8 bases line up with TRBD1. This CDR3 has 16 residues. The germline gives CDR1 SGHAT, CDR2 FQNNGV. With V trimmed by 1 base and J by 0 bases, 4 bases remained unmatched. DNA for the CDR3: TGTGCCAGCAGCTTAGTCATGGGACAGGTGAACACTGAAGCTTTCTTT. The encoded protein is CASSLVMGQVNTEAFF.

About this clone: At one end, the junction sequence differs from germline, possibly due to a read error. Other DNA variants within this sample encode the same CDR3. The chain recombines TRBV7-7 with TRBJ2-5, with D possibly matching TRBD1 (5 bases). The CDR3 totals 13 residues. Germline CDR1 SSHAT, CDR2 FNYEAQ (reference sequence). CDR3 loop: CASSRDSQETQYF. As DNA, the CDR3 is TGTGCTAGCAGCCGCGACAGCCAAGAGACCCAGTACTTC.